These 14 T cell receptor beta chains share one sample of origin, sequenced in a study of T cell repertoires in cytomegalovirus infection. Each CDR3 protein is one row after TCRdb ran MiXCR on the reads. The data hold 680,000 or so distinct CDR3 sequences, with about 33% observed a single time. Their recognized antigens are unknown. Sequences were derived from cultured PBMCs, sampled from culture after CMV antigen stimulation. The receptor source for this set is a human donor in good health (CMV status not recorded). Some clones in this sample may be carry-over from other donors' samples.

The CDR3 sequence: CASKIRDSVNTEAFF. The DNA of the CDR3 is TGTGCCAGCAAAATCAGGGATTCCGTGAACACTGAAGCTTTCTTT. The chain carries TRBV14 and TRBJ1-1; possibly TRBD1 for D (5 bases). The germline V gene has CDR1 SGHDN and CDR2 FVKESK. The CDR3 has 15 amino acids. V was cut by 7 bases and J by 0 bases, with 15 bases left in between.

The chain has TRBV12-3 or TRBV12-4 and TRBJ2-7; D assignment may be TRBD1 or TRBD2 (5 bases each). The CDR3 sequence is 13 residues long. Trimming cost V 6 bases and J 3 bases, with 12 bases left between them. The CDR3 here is CASRIWDHYEQYF. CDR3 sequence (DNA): TGTGCCAGCAGGATTTGGGACCACTACGAGCAGTACTTC.

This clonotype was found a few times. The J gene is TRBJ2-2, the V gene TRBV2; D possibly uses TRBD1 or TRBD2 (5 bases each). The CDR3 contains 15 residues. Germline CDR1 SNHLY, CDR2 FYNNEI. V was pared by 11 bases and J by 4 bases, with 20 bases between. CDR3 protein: CALRWGKGSTGELFF. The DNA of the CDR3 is TGTGCCCTAAGGTGGGGTAAGGGGAGCACCGGGGAGCTGTTTTTT.

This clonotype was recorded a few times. The CDR3 bases are TGCGCCAGCAGCAGAGGGGGGCCAAATGAAAAACTGTTTTTT. Residues: CASSRGGPNEKLFF. The chain recombines TRBV4-1 with TRBJ1-4; D is perhaps TRBD1 (6 bases). The CDR3 loop spans 14 amino acids. CDR1 is MGHRA and CDR2 is YSYEKL in the germline V gene. The V gene lost 5 bases and the J gene lost 5 bases, with 12 bases spanning the gap.

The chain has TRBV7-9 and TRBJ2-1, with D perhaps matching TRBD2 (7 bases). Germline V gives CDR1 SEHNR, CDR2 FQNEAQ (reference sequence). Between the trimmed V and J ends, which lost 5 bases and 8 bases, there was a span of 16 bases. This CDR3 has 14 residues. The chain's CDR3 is CASSLTRGADEQFF. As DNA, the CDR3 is TGTGCCAGCAGCCTCACACGGGGGGCCGATGAGCAGTTCTTC.

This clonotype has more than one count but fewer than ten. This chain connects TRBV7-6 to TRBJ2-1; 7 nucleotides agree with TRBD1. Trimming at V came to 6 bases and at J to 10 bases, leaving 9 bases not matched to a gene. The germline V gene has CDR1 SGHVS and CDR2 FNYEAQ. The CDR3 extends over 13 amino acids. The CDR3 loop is CASSSQGTGEQFF. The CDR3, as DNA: TGTGCCAGCAGTTCACAGGGGACCGGGGAGCAGTTCTTC.

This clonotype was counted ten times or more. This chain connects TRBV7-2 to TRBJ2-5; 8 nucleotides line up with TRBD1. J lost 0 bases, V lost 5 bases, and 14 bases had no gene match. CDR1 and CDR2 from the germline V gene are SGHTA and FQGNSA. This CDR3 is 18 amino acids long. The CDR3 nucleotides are TGTGCCAGCAGCCCCCCGGACAGGGTAAAGGGGTACCAAGAGACCCAGTACTTC. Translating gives CASSPPDRVKGYQETQYF. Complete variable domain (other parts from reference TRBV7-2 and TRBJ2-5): GAGVSQSPSNKVTEKGKDVELRCDPISGHTALYWYRQSLGQGLEFLIYFQGNSAPDKSGLPSDRFSAERTGGSVSTLTIQRTQQEDSAVYLCASSPPDRVKGYQETQYFGPGTRLLVL.

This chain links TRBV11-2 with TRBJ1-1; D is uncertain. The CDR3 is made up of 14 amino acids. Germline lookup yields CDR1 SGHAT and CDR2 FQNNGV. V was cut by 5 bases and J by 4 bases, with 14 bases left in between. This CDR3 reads CASSPEGLGTEAFF. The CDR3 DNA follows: TGTGCCAGCAGCCCCGAAGGACTTGGCACTGAAGCTTTCTTT.

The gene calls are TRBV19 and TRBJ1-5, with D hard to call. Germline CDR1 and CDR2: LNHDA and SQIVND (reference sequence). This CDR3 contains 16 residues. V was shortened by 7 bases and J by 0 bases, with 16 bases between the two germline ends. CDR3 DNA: TGTGCCAGTAAAGGCAGTGCGCCATATAGCAATCAGCCCCAGCATTTT. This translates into CASKGSAPYSNQPQHF.

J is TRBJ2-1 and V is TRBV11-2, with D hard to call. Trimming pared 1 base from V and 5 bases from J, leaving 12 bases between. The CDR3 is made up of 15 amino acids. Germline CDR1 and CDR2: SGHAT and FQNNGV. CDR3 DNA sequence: TGTGCCAGCAGCTTAGCCGGCGTCGACCACAATGAGCAGTTCTTC. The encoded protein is CASSLAGVDHNEQFF.

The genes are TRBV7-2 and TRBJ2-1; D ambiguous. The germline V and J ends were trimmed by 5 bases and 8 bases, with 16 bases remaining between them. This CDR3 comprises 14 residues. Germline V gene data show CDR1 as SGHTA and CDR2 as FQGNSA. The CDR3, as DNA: TGTGCCAGCAGCCTTATTCCCAGGTCCGATGAGCAGTTCTTC. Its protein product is CASSLIPRSDEQFF.

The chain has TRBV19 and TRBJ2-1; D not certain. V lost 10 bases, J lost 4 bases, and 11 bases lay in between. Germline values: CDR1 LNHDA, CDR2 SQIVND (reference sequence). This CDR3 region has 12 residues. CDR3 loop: CATSDGYNEQFF. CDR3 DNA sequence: TGTGCCACTTCTGACGGGTACAATGAGCAGTTCTTC.

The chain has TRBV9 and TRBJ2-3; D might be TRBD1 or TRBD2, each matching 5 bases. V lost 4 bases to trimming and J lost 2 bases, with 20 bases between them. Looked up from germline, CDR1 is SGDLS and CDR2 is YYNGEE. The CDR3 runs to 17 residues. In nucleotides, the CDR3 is TGTGCCAGCAGCTCCCAACTAGGAAAGGGGTTCACAGATACGCAGTATTTT. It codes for CASSSQLGKGFTDTQYF. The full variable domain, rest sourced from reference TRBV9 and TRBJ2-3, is DSGVTQTPKHLITATGQRVTLRCSPRSGDLSVYWYQQSLDQGLQFLIQYYNGEERAKGNILERFSAQQFPDLHSELNLSSLELGDSALYFCASSSQLGKGFTDTQYFGPGTRLTVL.

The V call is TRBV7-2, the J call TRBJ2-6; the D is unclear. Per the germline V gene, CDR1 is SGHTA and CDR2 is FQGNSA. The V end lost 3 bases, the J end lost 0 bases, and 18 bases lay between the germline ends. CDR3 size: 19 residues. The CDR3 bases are TGTGCCAGCAGCTTTAGGGCCAGTAATCACGACTCTGGGGCCAACGTCCTGACTTTC. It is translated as CASSFRASNHDSGANVLTF.